The 22 T cell receptor beta chains reported below all come from one sample, sequenced in a study of blood T cell repertoires in COVID-19. Using immunoSEQ multiplex PCR, the repertoire was profiled, and TCRdb retains in-frame clones only, with some absent. The data show 250,000 or so clones, roughly 84% seen once. The sequenced sample consisted of peripheral blood. The receptor source for this set is a woman between 40 and 50 years old who had recovered from COVID-19.

This clone was observed a single time. The chain couples TRBV3-1 (or the pseudogene TRBV3-2) to TRBJ1-6; 10 bases fit TRBD1. Per the germline V gene, CDR1 is LGHDT and CDR2 is YNNKEL (reference sequence). The CDR3 length is 16 residues. Germline trimming cut 4 bases from V and 5 bases from J; bases unmatched to any gene: 5. As DNA, the CDR3 is TGTGCCAGCAGCCTCCGGGACAGGGGTAATAATTCACCCCTCCACTTT. Residues: CASSLRDRGNNSPLHF.

This rearrangement joins TRBV13 to TRBJ1-6; D is ambiguous. The CDR3 runs to 12 residues. The germline V gene has CDR1 PRHDT and CDR2 FYEKMQ (reference sequence). The germline V and J ends were trimmed by 1 base and 10 bases, with 5 bases remaining between them. The CDR3 nucleotides read TGTGCCAGCAGCTTAGAGGAGTCACCCCTCCACTTT. It translates to CASSLEESPLHF.

The chain joins TRBV5-6 to TRBJ2-7; no reliable D call. The CDR3 length is 13 residues. Trimming shortened V by 0 bases and J by 2 bases, and 6 bases separated the two germline ends. CDR1 SGHDT and CDR2 YYEEEE come from the germline V gene. The CDR3 nucleotides read TGTGCCAGCAGCTTGGGAACTACCTACGAGCAGTACTTC. Translation: CASSLGTTYEQYF.

The rearrangement links TRBV6-5 to TRBJ2-1; no clear D gene. Between the trimmed V and J ends, which lost 2 bases and 6 bases, there was a span of 8 bases. CDR1 MNHEY and CDR2 SVGAGI come from the germline V gene. The CDR3 contains 13 residues. The CDR3 is CASSYANSNEQFF. CDR3 sequence (DNA): TGTGCCAGCAGTTACGCGAACTCCAATGAGCAGTTCTTC.

The DNA for the CDR3 is TGCGCCAGCAGCGAGCAGGGCTGGGGGGCCAACGTCCTGACTTTC. Protein product: CASSEQGWGANVLTF. The V call is TRBV4-1, the J call TRBJ2-6; TRBD1 is a possible D gene (5 bases). Germline CDR1 and CDR2: MGHRA and YSYEKL. The CDR3 runs to 15 residues. V was pared by 5 bases and J by 4 bases, with 12 bases between.

This chain uses TRBV6-2 or TRBV6-3 with TRBJ1-1; D gene uncertain. This CDR3 region has 14 residues. Germline V CDR1 and CDR2: MNHEY, SVGEGT. V was cut by 5 bases and J by 4 bases, with 14 bases left in between. The CDR3 nucleotides are TGTGCCAGCAGTGCTCGGGTGAAGAGCACTGAAGCTTTCTTT. Its translation: CASSARVKSTEAFF.

The gene calls are TRBV10-1 and TRBJ2-7; D is unclear. The V gene lost 0 bases and the J gene lost 3 bases, with 6 bases spanning the gap. Germline CDR1 is WNHNN and CDR2 is SYGVQD (reference sequence). This CDR3 contains 13 residues. The chain's CDR3 is CASSESNSYEQYF. DNA for the CDR3: TGCGCCAGCAGTGAGTCCAACAGCTACGAGCAGTACTTC.

The chain carries TRBV10-3 and TRBJ1-2, with 10 bases matching TRBD1. This CDR3 has 20 amino acids. V lost 5 bases, J lost 0 bases, and 18 bases stayed unmatched. Looked up from germline, CDR1 is ENHRY and CDR2 is SYGVKD. In DNA form, the CDR3 reads TGTGCCATCAGTCCGGGAACCGGGACAGGGGCACTCAGAGCTAACTATGGCTACACCTTC. Translated: CAISPGTGTGALRANYGYTF.

This clone was picked up one time. The V and J genes are TRBV29-1 and TRBJ1-5; 9 nucleotides agree with TRBD1. Germline values: CDR1 SQVTM, CDR2 ANQGSEA. Trimming cost V 7 bases and J 6 bases; bases outside gene matches: 13. This CDR3 has 15 amino acids. The CDR3 DNA sequence: TGCAGCGCTCTGGAACAGGGGGCGCAGGGTCAGCCCCAGCATTTT. Protein product: CSALEQGAQGQPQHF.

About this clone itself: This sample also contains other DNA sequences that code for the same CDR3. The chain carries TRBV5-1 and TRBJ1-2; D unclear. The V end lost 0 bases, the J end lost 0 bases, and 9 bases lay between the germline ends. Germline values: CDR1 SGHRS, CDR2 YFSETQ. CDR3 size: 15 residues. The DNA of the CDR3 is TGCGCCAGCAGCTTGGTGGCAGGATCTAACTATGGCTACACCTTC. Residues: CASSLVAGSNYGYTF.

V gene TRBV28 combines with J gene TRBJ2-5, with 10 bases lining up with TRBD1. Trimming at V came to 3 bases and at J to 3 bases, leaving 7 bases not matched to a gene. The CDR3 extends over 16 amino acids. CDR1 is MDHEN and CDR2 is SYDVKM in the germline V gene. This CDR3 is CASSLRGQGLKETQYF. In nucleotides, the CDR3 is TGTGCCAGCAGTTTGAGGGGACAGGGGTTGAAAGAGACCCAGTACTTC.

This clone was seen only a few times. This chain links TRBV11-2 with TRBJ2-5; TRBD2 matches at 12 bases. The V gene end was trimmed by 6 bases and the J gene end by 7 bases; junction bases not matched to a gene: 12. This CDR3 is 16 amino acids long. Germline loops: CDR1 SGHAT, CDR2 FQNNGV. The chain's CDR3 is CASRHTSGGSRGTQYF. CDR3 coding DNA: TGTGCCAGCAGGCACACTAGCGGGGGGTCCCGCGGGACCCAGTACTTC.

The chain carries TRBV27 and TRBJ1-2; TRBD1 aligns across 8 bases. The CDR3 has 16 amino acids. The germline gives CDR1 MNHEY, CDR2 SMNVEV (reference sequence). The junction had 6 bases not matched to a gene; V was cut back by 1 base and J by 2 bases. CDR3 nucleotides: TGTGCCAGCAGTTTATGGGCAGGGGGCTACAACTATGGCTACACCTTC. Protein: CASSLWAGGYNYGYTF.

This clone was recorded only once. This chain links TRBV7-9 with TRBJ2-1; 7 bases map to TRBD2. The CDR3 has 15 amino acids. Germline V CDR1 and CDR2: SEHNR, FQNEAQ (reference sequence). J lost 8 bases, V lost 2 bases, and 9 bases had no gene match. The CDR3 protein is CASSLRSGIVDEQFF. CDR3 coding DNA: TGTGCCAGCAGCTTAAGGAGCGGGATCGTGGATGAGCAGTTCTTC. Full variable domain (remainder filled in from reference TRBV7-9 and TRBJ2-1): DTGVSQNPRHKITKRGQNVTFRCDPISEHNRLYWYRQTLGQGPEFLTYFQNEAQLEKSRLLSDRFSAERPKGSFSTLEIQRTEQGDSAMYLCASSLRSGIVDEQFFGPGTRLTVL.

The chain combines TRBV19 with TRBJ1-1; maybe TRBD1 (5 bases). The CDR3 loop spans 11 amino acids. Germline V gives CDR1 LNHDA, CDR2 SQIVND (reference sequence). V lost 6 bases, J lost 4 bases, and 6 bases lay in between. The CDR3 reads CASRGATEAFF. In DNA form, the CDR3 reads TGTGCCAGTAGAGGGGCCACTGAAGCTTTCTTT.

This clone has a handful of counts. The rearrangement joins TRBV27 to TRBJ1-6; D is ambiguous. V lost 6 bases to trimming and J lost 9 bases, with 12 bases between them. Germline CDR1 MNHEY, CDR2 SMNVEV (reference sequence). The length of the CDR3 is 13 residues. As DNA, the CDR3 is TGTGCCAGCAGCAAAGTGTTGAGTTCACCCCTCCACTTT. This gives the protein CASSKVLSSPLHF.

V and J are TRBV23-1 and TRBJ2-5; TRBD1 agrees at 7 bases. TRBV23-1 is an ORF, with its function uncertain. There are 16 residues in the CDR3. V trimming: 3 bases; J trimming: 2 bases; junction bases outside the gene matches: 9. The CDR3 region is CASSQADRTEQETQYF. The CDR3 nucleotides are TGCGCCAGCAGTCAGGCGGACAGGACCGAACAAGAGACCCAGTACTTC.

The chain recombines TRBV7-6 with TRBJ2-1; D not certain. The CDR3 has 16 residues. CDR1 is SGHVS and CDR2 is FNYEAQ in the germline V gene. Trimming removed 2 bases at V and 6 bases at J, with 17 bases between. CDR3: CASSLKYPNSPNEQFF. CDR3 in DNA: TGTGCCAGCAGCTTAAAATATCCCAACTCCCCCAATGAGCAGTTCTTC.

V and J are TRBV6-6 and TRBJ1-4; the match to TRBD1 covers 9 bases. Germline V gene lookup returns CDR1 MNHNY and CDR2 SVGAGI (reference sequence). The CDR3 runs 16 residues. Unmatched junction bases numbered 6, after V lost 0 bases and J lost 7 bases. The CDR3 coding sequence is TGTGCCAGCAGTTACTCAAGTGGGACAGGGTTTGAAAAACTGTTTTTT. It specifies CASSYSSGTGFEKLFF.

The genes are TRBV5-1 and TRBJ2-7; 8 nucleotides match TRBD1. CDR1 and CDR2 from the germline V gene are SGHRS and YFSETQ. This CDR3 is built from 14 residues. V was clipped by 0 bases and J by 2 bases; unmatched bases: 1. This CDR3 reads CASSLVQGAYEQYF. The CDR3 DNA follows: TGCGCCAGCAGCTTGGTACAGGGGGCCTACGAGCAGTACTTC.

This clone was seen once. The rearrangement joins TRBV10-3 to TRBJ2-3; TRBD2 agrees at 11 bases. Looked up from germline, CDR1 is ENHRY and CDR2 is SYGVKD. This CDR3 has 16 residues. The V and J ends lost 6 bases and 2 bases, in that order; junction bases with no gene match: 7. The chain's CDR3 is CAISGRLAGNTDTQYF. Here the CDR3 DNA reads TGTGCCATCAGCGGGCGACTAGCGGGGAACACAGATACGCAGTATTTT.

This chain joins TRBV15 and TRBJ2-3; maybe TRBD2 (5 bases). The CDR3 is 17 amino acids. V lost 0 bases to trimming and J lost 4 bases, with 17 bases between them. Germline-derived CDR1 and CDR2 are LNHNV and YYDKDF (reference sequence). This chain's CDR3 is CATSRDRFSAGPDTQYF. DNA for the CDR3: TGTGCCACCAGCAGAGATCGGTTTTCGGCGGGCCCAGATACGCAGTATTTT.